One sample yielded the 22 T cell receptor beta chains listed below, sequenced in a study of shared clonotypes between healthy human individuals. The assay was immunoSEQ multiplex PCR, and TCRdb's table has in-frame clones only and misses some. Altogether 2 million to 2.5 million clones are present, approximately 94% being singletons, with the ten largest covering more than 0.1%. The specimen was naive CD4+ T cells sorted from blood. Subset: CD45RA+ positively selected. These receptors were collected from a man aged 18 to 29 in good health.

This chain links TRBV2 with TRBJ2-2; D is undetermined. CDR1 is SNHLY, CDR2 FYNNEI, per germline. The CDR3 sequence is 13 residues long. V was trimmed by 2 bases and J by 3 bases, leaving 4 bases between them. The CDR3 here is CASSERYTGELFF. CDR3 nucleotides: TGTGCCAGCAGTGAACGGTACACCGGGGAGCTGTTTTTT.

The V gene is TRBV5-1, the J gene TRBJ2-1; maybe TRBD1 (6 bases). The V and J ends lost 3 bases and 2 bases respectively, with 12 bases between them. The CDR3 runs to 15 residues. Germline V gives CDR1 SGHRS, CDR2 YFSETQ. CDR3 in DNA: TGCGCCAGCAGCTCCACCCGGACAGCCTACAATGAGCAGTTCTTC. It specifies CASSSTRTAYNEQFF.

The gene calls are TRBV7-9 and TRBJ2-2; D not certain. Germline-derived CDR1 and CDR2 are SEHNR and FQNEAQ (reference sequence). V lost 0 bases and J lost 4, with 9 bases in between. This CDR3 region has 15 residues. CDR3 DNA: TGTGCCAGCAGCTTAGCCGCCGCACCCACCGGGGAGCTGTTTTTT. Translation: CASSLAAAPTGELFF.

The chain uses TRBV18 and TRBJ2-7; 7 nucleotides line up with TRBD1. CDR1 is KGHSH and CDR2 is LQKENI in the germline V gene. V shed 4 bases, J shed 6 bases, and the junction held 12 bases outside the gene matches. This CDR3 has 15 amino acids. The CDR3 reads CASSLDDRAVGEQYF. The CDR3 DNA reads TGTGCCAGCTCACTTGATGACAGGGCAGTTGGCGAGCAGTACTTC.

CDR3 bases: TGCGCCAGCAGCTTTCAACAGGGGGCGGGATCACCCCTCCACTTT. It is translated as CASSFQQGAGSPLHF. The rearrangement uses TRBV5-1 and TRBJ1-6; 9 positions agree with TRBD1. This CDR3 has 15 residues. The junction had 7 bases not matched to a gene; V was cut back by 2 bases and J by 10 bases. The germline gives CDR1 SGHRS, CDR2 YFSETQ.

This chain joins TRBV13 and TRBJ2-3; maybe TRBD2 (5 bases). The CDR3 is 15 amino acids. Trimming left V 1 base short and J 6 bases short, with 14 bases between. The V gene's germline CDR1 is PRHDT and CDR2 FYEKMQ (reference sequence). This CDR3 is CASSLEGVGADTQYF. CDR3 in DNA: TGTGCCAGCAGCTTAGAGGGAGTGGGTGCGGATACGCAGTATTTT.

The chain uses TRBV7-9 and TRBJ1-4; D remains unclear. V was shortened by 4 bases and J by 7 bases, with 13 bases between the two germline ends. Per germline, CDR1 SEHNR and CDR2 FQNEAQ (reference sequence). The CDR3 is made up of 14 amino acids. CDR3 DNA: TGTGCCAGCAGCTCTCCGGGGAGTTTTGAAAAACTGTTTTTT. This sequence encodes CASSSPGSFEKLFF.

A note on this clone: Other nucleotide sequences from this sample produce the same CDR3. The chain employs TRBV29-1 and TRBJ2-3; D call uncertain. This CDR3 contains 10 residues. Trimming stripped 6 bases from V and 5 bases from J, with 6 bases between. Germline V gene lookup returns CDR1 SQVTM and CDR2 ANQGSEA. In DNA form, the CDR3 reads TGCAGCGTCGCAGGAGATACGCAGTATTTT. It is translated as CSVAGDTQYF.

The chain carries TRBV5-1 and TRBJ2-2; D is ambiguous. Trimming removed 1 base at V and 7 bases at J, with 11 bases between. CDR1 and CDR2 from the germline V gene are SGHRS and YFSETQ. This CDR3 spans 14 amino acids. The CDR3 DNA sequence: TGCGCCAGCAGCTTGATAAGCGCGTACGGGGAGCTGTTTTTT. Its translation: CASSLISAYGELFF.

V usage is TRBV7-3 and J usage is TRBJ2-2; D is ambiguous. CDR1 is SGHTA, CDR2 FQGTGA, per germline. The CDR3 spans 15 residues. V was cut by 1 base and J by 2 bases, with 8 bases left in between. CDR3 sequence: CASSLNVGNTGELFF. In nucleotides, the CDR3 is TGTGCCAGCAGCTTAAATGTGGGAAACACCGGGGAGCTGTTTTTT.

The chain combines TRBV7-2 with TRBJ2-2; maybe TRBD2 (6 bases). Per germline, CDR1 SGHTA and CDR2 FQGNSA. The V end was cut by 0 bases, the J end by 1 base, with 9 bases between. The CDR3 is made up of 16 amino acids. The CDR3 region is CASSLAAGLNTGELFF. The DNA of the CDR3 is TGTGCCAGCAGCTTAGCGGCGGGACTGAACACCGGGGAGCTGTTTTTT.

In the case of this clone: An end of the junction does not agree with germline; a read error may underlie this. Other DNA sequences in this sample translate to the same CDR3. The V gene is TRBV7-7, the J gene TRBJ2-5; D remains unclear. Germline CDR1 and CDR2: SSHAT and FNYEAQ (reference sequence). This CDR3 has 13 residues. The CDR3 nucleotides read TGTGCTAGCAGCTTAAGCCAGCAAGAGACCCAGTACTTC. Residues: CASSLSQQETQYF. The full variable domain, with the rest looked up from reference TRBV7-7 and TRBJ2-5, is GAGVSQSPRYKVTKRGQDVTLRCDPISSHATLYWYQQALGQGPEFLTYFNYEAQPDKSGLPSDRFSAERPEGSISTLTIQRTEQRDSAMYRCASSLSQQETQYFGPGTRLLVL.

V is TRBV5-4 and J is TRBJ2-1; TRBD2 matches at 9 bases. There are 17 residues in the CDR3. The junction had 8 bases not matched to a gene; V was cut back by 1 base and J by 3 bases. CDR1 and CDR2 from the germline V gene are SGHNT and YYREEE (reference sequence). The CDR3 coding sequence is TGTGCCAGCAGCTTGCGCCGACTAGCGGAAAACTACAATGAGCAGTTCTTC. Translation gives CASSLRRLAENYNEQFF. The variable domain in full, completed from reference TRBV5-4 and TRBJ2-1, reads ETGVTQSPTHLIKTRGQQVTLRCSSQSGHNTVSWYQQALGQGPQFIFQYYREEENGRGNFPPRFSGLQFPNYSSELNVNALELDDSALYLCASSLRRLAENYNEQFFGPGTRLTVL.

The V call is TRBV5-4, the J call TRBJ2-7, with a possible D match to TRBD2 (5 bases). The germline V gene encodes CDR1 SGHNT and CDR2 YYREEE (reference sequence). V lost 6 bases to trimming and J lost 2 bases, with 24 bases between them. This CDR3 is 17 amino acids long. The DNA of the CDR3 is TGTGCCAGCACCCGACAAAAGATCGAGGGAACCACCTACGAGCAGTACTTC. Residues: CASTRQKIEGTTYEQYF. Combining the CDR3 with reference TRBV5-4 and TRBJ2-7 gives the whole variable domain ETGVTQSPTHLIKTRGQQVTLRCSSQSGHNTVSWYQQALGQGPQFIFQYYREEENGRGNFPPRFSGLQFPNYSSELNVNALELDDSALYLCASTRQKIEGTTYEQYFGPGTRLTVT.

The table lists this clone with a count of one. The V call is TRBV27, the J call TRBJ1-4; D ambiguous. The CDR3 has 14 residues. V was clipped by 7 bases and J by 5 bases, with 14 bases between them. Germline CDR1 and CDR2: MNHEY and SMNVEV (reference sequence). The CDR3 region has the DNA TGTGCCAGCAAGGGCGCTGGAGCGAATGAAAAACTGTTTTTT. Translated, it gives CASKGAGANEKLFF.

The chain combines TRBV2 with TRBJ2-5; the match to TRBD1 covers 8 bases. This CDR3 has 12 residues. The germline CDR1 and CDR2 sequences are SNHLY and FYNNEI. With V trimmed by 5 bases and J by 5 bases, 1 base remained unmatched. CDR3 amino acids: CASSYRGETQYF. The CDR3 DNA sequence: TGTGCCAGCAGTTACAGGGGGGAGACCCAGTACTTC.

This clone has a single count. Other DNA variants within this sample encode the same CDR3. The chain couples TRBV5-1 to TRBJ2-2; D possibly corresponds to TRBD1 (5 bases). Trimming removed 4 bases at V and 5 bases at J, with 15 bases between. CDR3 length: 15 residues. Germline V gene data show CDR1 as SGHRS and CDR2 as YFSETQ. The CDR3 loop reads CASSAGQGVTGELFF. Written as DNA, the CDR3 is TGCGCCAGCAGCGCAGGGCAGGGTGTTACCGGGGAGCTGTTTTTT. Drawing the rest from reference TRBV5-1 and TRBJ2-2, the complete variable domain is KAGVTQTPRYLIKTRGQQVTLSCSPISGHRSVSWYQQTPGQGLQFLFEYFSETQRNKGNFPGRFSGRQFSNSRSEMNVSTLELGDSALYLCASSAGQGVTGELFFGEGSRLTVL.

The gene calls are TRBV11-2 and TRBJ1-6; TRBD1 matches 9 bases. With 4 bases clipped from V and 6 bases from J, the junction kept 4 bases outside the gene matches. The CDR3 is 15 amino acids. Germline assignment: CDR1 SGHAT and CDR2 FQNNGV. This CDR3 is CASSSDRGPNSPLHF. Written as DNA, the CDR3 is TGTGCCAGCAGCTCGGACAGGGGACCTAATTCACCCCTCCACTTT. The whole variable domain, filled in from reference TRBV11-2 and TRBJ1-6, reads EAGVAQSPRYKIIEKRQSVAFWCNPISGHATLYWYQQILGQGPKLLIQFQNNGVVDDSQLPKDRFSAERLKGVDSTLKIQPAKLEDSAVYLCASSSDRGPNSPLHFGNGTRLTVT.

About this clone itself: The conserved final phenylalanine or tryptophan is absent from the CDR3, which likely points to a read error. J is TRBJ2-7 and V is TRBV7-3; 15 nucleotides match TRBD2. Germline CDR1 is SGHTA and CDR2 is FQGTGA. This CDR3 comprises 17 residues. Trimming took 5 bases from V and 2 from J; bases not matched to a gene: 7. The CDR3 here is CASSPGLAGGPAYEQYL. The CDR3 bases are TGTGCCAGCAGCCCGGGACTAGCGGGGGGCCCCGCCTACGAGCAGTACCTC.

The V and J genes are TRBV25-1 and TRBJ1-1; D possibly corresponds to TRBD1 (6 bases). The CDR3 sequence is 14 residues long. CDR1 is MGHDK and CDR2 is SYGVNS in the germline V gene. The V and J ends lost 2 bases and 1 base respectively, with 8 bases between them. This CDR3 is CASSETGRNTEAFF. The CDR3, as DNA: TGTGCCAGCAGTGAAACAGGGAGGAACACTGAAGCTTTCTTT.

The chain links TRBV7-8 to TRBJ2-7; 11 bases match TRBD2. This CDR3 region has 16 residues. CDR1 and CDR2 (germline): SGHVS, FQNEAQ. The J segment lost 0 bases and the V segment lost 5 bases, leaving 6 bases of the junction unmatched. The DNA for the CDR3 is TGTGCCAGCAGCGTGGTAGCGGGAGGGCCCTCCTACGAGCAGTACTTC. This sequence encodes CASSVVAGGPSYEQYF. Supplemented by reference TRBV7-8 and TRBJ2-7, the full variable domain reads GAGVSQSPRYKVAKRGQDVALRCDPISGHVSLFWYQQALGQGPEFLTYFQNEAQLDKSGLPSDRFFAERPEGSVSTLKIQRTQQEDSAVYLCASSVVAGGPSYEQYFGPGTRLTVT.

The chain uses TRBV10-3 and TRBJ2-3; weak D call: TRBD1 (6 bases). The CDR3 consists of 15 residues. Looked up from germline, CDR1 is ENHRY and CDR2 is SYGVKD. V was shortened by 7 bases and J by 4 bases, with 18 bases between the two germline ends. The CDR3 DNA is TGTGCCATCACTAACAGGGTACTAAGTGCAGATACGCAGTATTTT. Translated: CAITNRVLSADTQYF.